These 3 T cell receptor beta chains were all obtained from the same sample, sequenced in a study of blood T cell repertoires in COVID-19. Only in-frame clones appear in the TCRdb table, and some are missing; sequencing was by immunoSEQ multiplex PCR. The sample contains around 200,000 clones, less than 90% of which appear only once. Sequences were obtained from peripheral blood. The origin of the receptors is a man in his 70s with active or convalescent COVID-19.

This chain uses TRBV20-1 with TRBJ2-7; D not resolved. This CDR3 region has 12 residues. Germline lookup yields CDR1 DFQATT and CDR2 SNEGSKA (reference sequence). The germline V and J ends were trimmed by 3 bases and 4 bases, with 10 bases remaining between them. The CDR3 here is CSASLDSYEQYF. CDR3 nucleotide sequence: TGCAGTGCTAGTTTAGATAGTTACGAGCAGTACTTC.

This chain joins TRBV19 and TRBJ1-5; D is unclear. Trimming removed 1 base from V and 4 bases from J, with 14 bases in between. Per the germline V gene, CDR1 is LNHDA and CDR2 is SQIVND (reference sequence). The CDR3 loop spans 16 amino acids. CDR3 loop: CASSIGPSRGNQPQHF. The DNA for the CDR3 is TGTGCCAGTAGTATAGGTCCAAGCCGAGGGAATCAGCCCCAGCATTTT.

This clone was seen a few times. The rearrangement uses TRBV6-5 and TRBJ2-2, with 7 bases lining up with TRBD2. CDR1 MNHEY and CDR2 SVGAGI come from the germline V gene. Germline trimming cut 8 bases from V and 6 bases from J; bases unmatched to any gene: 6. CDR3 length equals 13 residues. The CDR3 reads CASGGRAAGELFF. CDR3 in DNA: TGTGCCAGCGGGGGGAGGGCGGCCGGGGAGCTGTTTTTT.